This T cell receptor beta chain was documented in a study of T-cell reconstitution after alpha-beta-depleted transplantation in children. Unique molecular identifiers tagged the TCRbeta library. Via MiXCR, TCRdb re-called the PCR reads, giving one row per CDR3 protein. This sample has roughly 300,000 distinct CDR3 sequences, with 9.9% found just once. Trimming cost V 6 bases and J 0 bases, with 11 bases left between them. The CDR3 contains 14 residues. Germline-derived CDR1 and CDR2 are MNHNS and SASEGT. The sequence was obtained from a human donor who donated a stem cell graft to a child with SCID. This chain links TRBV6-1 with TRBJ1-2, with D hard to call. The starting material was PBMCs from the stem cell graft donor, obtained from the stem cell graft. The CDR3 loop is CASSPHSPNYGYTF. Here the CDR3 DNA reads TGTGCCAGCAGCCCTCATTCTCCTAACTATGGCTACACCTTC.